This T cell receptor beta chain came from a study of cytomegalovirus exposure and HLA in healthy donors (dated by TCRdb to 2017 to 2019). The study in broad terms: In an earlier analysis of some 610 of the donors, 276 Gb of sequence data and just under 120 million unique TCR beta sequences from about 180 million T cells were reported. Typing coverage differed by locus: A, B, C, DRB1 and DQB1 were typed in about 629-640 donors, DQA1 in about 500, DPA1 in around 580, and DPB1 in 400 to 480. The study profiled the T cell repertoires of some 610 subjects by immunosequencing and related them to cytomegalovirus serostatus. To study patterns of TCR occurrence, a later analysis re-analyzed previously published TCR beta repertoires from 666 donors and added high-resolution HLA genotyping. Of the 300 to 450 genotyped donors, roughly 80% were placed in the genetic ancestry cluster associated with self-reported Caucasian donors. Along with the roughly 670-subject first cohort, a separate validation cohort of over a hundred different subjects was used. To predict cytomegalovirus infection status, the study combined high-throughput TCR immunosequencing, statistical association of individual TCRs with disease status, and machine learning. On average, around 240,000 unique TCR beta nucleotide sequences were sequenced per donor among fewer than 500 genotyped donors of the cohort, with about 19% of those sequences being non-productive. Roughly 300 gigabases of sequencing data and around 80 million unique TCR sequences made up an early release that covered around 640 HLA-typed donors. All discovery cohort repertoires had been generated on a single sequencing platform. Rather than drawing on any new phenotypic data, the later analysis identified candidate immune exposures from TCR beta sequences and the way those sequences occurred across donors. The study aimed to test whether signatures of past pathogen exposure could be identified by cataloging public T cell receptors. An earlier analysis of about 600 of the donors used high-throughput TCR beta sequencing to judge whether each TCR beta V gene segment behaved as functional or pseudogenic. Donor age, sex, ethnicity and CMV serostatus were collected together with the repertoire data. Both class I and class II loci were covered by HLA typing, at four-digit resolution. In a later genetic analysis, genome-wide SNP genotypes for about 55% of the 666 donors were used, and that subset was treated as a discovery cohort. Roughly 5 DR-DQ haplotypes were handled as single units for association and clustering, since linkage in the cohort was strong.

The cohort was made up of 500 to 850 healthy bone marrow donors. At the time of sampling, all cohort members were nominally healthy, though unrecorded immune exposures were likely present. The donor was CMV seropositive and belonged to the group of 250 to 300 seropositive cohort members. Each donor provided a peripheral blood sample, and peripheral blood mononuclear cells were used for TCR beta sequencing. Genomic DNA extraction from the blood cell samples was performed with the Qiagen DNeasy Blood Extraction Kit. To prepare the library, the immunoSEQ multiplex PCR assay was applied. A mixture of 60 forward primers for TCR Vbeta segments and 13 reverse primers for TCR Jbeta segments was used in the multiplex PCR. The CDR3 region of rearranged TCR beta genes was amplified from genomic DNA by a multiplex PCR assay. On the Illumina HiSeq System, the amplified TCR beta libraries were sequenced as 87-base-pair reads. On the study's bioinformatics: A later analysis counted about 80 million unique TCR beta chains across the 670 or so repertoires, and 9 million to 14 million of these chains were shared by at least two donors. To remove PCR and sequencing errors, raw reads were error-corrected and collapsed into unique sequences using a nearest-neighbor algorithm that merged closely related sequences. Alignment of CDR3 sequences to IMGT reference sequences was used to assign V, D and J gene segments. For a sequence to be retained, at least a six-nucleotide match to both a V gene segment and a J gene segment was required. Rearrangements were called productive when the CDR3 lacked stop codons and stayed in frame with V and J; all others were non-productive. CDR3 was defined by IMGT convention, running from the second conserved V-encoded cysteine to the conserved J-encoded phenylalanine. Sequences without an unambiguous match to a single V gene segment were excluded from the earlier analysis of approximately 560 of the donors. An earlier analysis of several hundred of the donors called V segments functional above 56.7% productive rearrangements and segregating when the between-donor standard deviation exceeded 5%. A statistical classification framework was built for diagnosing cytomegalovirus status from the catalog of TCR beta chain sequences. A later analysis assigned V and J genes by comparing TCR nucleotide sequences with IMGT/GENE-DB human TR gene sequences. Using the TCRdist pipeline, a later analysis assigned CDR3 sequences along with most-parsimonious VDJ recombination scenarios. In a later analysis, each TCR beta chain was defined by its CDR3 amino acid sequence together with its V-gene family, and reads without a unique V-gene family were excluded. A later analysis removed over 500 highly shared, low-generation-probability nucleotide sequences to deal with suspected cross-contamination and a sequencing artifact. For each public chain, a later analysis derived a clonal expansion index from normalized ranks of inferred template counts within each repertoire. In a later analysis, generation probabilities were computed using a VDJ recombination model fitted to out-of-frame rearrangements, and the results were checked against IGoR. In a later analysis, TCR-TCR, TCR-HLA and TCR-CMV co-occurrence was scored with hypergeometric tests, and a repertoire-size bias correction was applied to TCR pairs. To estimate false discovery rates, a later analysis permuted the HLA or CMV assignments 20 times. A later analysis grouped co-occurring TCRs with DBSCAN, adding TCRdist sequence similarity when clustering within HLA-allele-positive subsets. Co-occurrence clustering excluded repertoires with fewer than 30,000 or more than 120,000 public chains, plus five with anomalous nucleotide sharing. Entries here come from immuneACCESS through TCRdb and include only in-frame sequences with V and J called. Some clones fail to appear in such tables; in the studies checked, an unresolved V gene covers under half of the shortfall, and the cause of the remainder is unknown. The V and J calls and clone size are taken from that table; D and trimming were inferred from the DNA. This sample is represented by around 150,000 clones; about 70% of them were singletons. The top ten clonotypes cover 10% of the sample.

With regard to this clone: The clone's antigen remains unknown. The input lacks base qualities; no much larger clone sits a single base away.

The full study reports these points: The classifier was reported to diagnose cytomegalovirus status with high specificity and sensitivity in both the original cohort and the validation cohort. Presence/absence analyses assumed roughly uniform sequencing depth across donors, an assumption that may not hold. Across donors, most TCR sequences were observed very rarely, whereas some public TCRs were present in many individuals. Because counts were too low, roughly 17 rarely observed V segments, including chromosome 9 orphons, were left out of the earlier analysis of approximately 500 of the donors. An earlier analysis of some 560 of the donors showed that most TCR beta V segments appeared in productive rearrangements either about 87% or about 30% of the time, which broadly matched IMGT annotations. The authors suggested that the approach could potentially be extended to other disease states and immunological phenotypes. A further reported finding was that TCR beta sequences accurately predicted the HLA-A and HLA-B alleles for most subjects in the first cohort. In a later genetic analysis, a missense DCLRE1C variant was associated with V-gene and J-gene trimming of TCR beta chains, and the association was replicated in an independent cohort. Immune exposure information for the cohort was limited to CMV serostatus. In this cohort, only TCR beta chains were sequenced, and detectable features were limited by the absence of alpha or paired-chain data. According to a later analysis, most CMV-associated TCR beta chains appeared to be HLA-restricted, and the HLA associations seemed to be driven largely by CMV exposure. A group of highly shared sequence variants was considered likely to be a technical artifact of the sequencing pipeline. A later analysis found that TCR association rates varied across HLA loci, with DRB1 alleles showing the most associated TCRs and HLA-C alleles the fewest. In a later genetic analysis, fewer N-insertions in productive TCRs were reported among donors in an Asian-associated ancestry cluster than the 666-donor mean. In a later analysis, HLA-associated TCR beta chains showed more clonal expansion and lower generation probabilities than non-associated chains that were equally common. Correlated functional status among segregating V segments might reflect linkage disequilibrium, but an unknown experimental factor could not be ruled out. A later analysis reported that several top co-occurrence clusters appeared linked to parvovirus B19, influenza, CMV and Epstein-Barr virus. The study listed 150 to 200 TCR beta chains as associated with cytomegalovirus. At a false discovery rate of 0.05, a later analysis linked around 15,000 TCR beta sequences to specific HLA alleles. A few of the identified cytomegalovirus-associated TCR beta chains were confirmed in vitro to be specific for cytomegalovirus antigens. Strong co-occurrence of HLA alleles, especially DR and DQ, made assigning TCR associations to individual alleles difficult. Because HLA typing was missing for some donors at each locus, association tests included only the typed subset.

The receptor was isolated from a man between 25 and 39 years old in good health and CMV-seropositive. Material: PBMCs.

The DNA is as follows: TGTGCCAGAGGGACAGGGGAGGGCAATGAGCAGTTCTTC. This sequence encodes CARGTGEGNEQFF. Rearrangement joined TRBV2 to TRBJ2-1, with TRBD1 matching 10 junction bases. From V the trimming removes 9 bases and from J it removes 6 bases, while the gene matches leave 5 bases of the junction unaccounted for. The CDR3 sequence holds 13 residues, the cysteine and phenylalanine included. The read is trimmed to its CDR3 DNA, 39 bases read in frame from base 1. For CDR1 and CDR2, the germline V gene lists SNHLY and FYNNEI. The full variable domain, with segments outside the CDR3 supplied by the reference TRBV2 and TRBJ2-1 proteins, appears as EPEVTQTPSHQVTQMGQEVILRCVPISNHLYFYWYRQILGQKVEFLVSFYNNEISEKSEIFDDQFSVERPDGSNFTLKIRSTKLEDSAMYFCARGTGEGNEQFFGPGTRLTVL.